Listed here are 9 T cell receptor beta chains from one sample, sequenced in a study of shared clonotypes between healthy human individuals (dated by TCRdb to 2018 to 2021). Library preparation was by the immunoSEQ multiplex PCR assay. TCRdb obtained this table from immuneACCESS and retained in-frame rearrangements with V and J assigned. These tables miss some clones; where compared with another copy, unresolved V genes account for less than half of the shortfall, and the remainder is unexplained. Counted in this sample were roughly 2 million clones; roughly 94% of them appeared once. 0.13% of the sample belongs to the ten largest clones. Sequencing input: naive CD4+ T cells sorted from blood. What the cell subset or site label conveys for this sample: CD45RA+ positively selected. These receptors came from a young man in good health.

This clone came up once. The chain is built from TRBV5-4 and TRBJ2-6, with D perhaps matching TRBD2 (6 bases). The germline gives CDR1 SGHNT, CDR2 YYREEE (reference sequence). V was cut by 4 bases and J by 2 bases, with 13 bases left in between. The CDR3 runs to 16 residues. CDR3 residues: CASSLGEATGANVLTF. DNA for the CDR3: TGTGCCAGCAGCCTGGGGGAGGCTACTGGGGCCAACGTCCTGACTTTC.

This chain connects TRBV7-9 to TRBJ1-6; no clear D. This CDR3 region has 14 residues. Trimming removed 5 bases from V and 8 bases from J, with 13 bases in between. Germline lookup yields CDR1 SEHNR and CDR2 FQNEAQ (reference sequence). CDR3 nucleotides: TGTGCCAGCAGCCGCGAGCTCTGGGATTCACCCCTCCACTTT. Protein: CASSRELWDSPLHF.

The rearrangement joins TRBV15 to TRBJ2-7, with unresolved D. V was cut by 0 bases and J by 3 bases, with 6 bases left in between. CDR3 length: 13 amino acids. CDR1 and CDR2 from the germline V gene are LNHNV and YYDKDF (reference sequence). The CDR3 protein is CATSRDRLYEQYF. CDR3 nucleotide sequence: TGTGCCACCAGCAGAGATCGCCTCTACGAGCAGTACTTC.

This chain links TRBV14 with TRBJ2-2; 7 positions agree with TRBD1. CDR3 length: 19 amino acids. J gave up 4 bases and V 1 base, and 15 bases lay outside the gene matches. Per germline, CDR1 SGHDN and CDR2 FVKESK. This chain's CDR3 is CASSQARSRDRVGTGELFF. CDR3 sequence (DNA): TGTGCCAGCAGCCAAGCAAGGTCCCGCGACAGGGTAGGCACCGGGGAGCTGTTTTTT.

This clone has just one count. The chain recombines TRBV5-4 with TRBJ2-7, with 11 nucleotides matching TRBD2. This CDR3 has 15 residues. With 0 bases clipped from V and 7 bases from J, the junction kept 6 bases outside the gene matches. The germline CDR1 and CDR2 sequences are SGHNT and YYREEE (reference sequence). CDR3 nucleotides: TGTGCCAGCAGCTTGGTGTCTAGCGGGAGGTCTGAGCAGTACTTC. Translation gives CASSLVSSGRSEQYF.

The chain uses TRBV19 and TRBJ2-2; D may be TRBD1 (6 bases). V lost 4 bases, J lost 6 bases, and 15 bases lay in between. The CDR3 is 15 residues long. Germline V gene sequence: CDR1 LNHDA, CDR2 SQIVND (reference sequence). CDR3 loop: CASSSYRDSSGELFF. For the CDR3, the DNA is TGTGCCAGTAGTAGTTACAGGGATAGTTCCGGGGAGCTGTTTTTT.

The gene calls are TRBV5-6 and TRBJ2-5, with a tentative D call TRBD1 (6 bases). In germline, CDR1 is SGHDT, CDR2 YYEEEE. Trimming cost V 2 bases and J 2 bases, with 7 bases left between them. The CDR3 has 13 residues. This CDR3 reads CASSFRGQETQYF. The CDR3, as DNA: TGTGCCAGCAGCTTTAGGGGGCAAGAGACCCAGTACTTC. Looking up the rest from reference TRBV5-6 and TRBJ2-5 gives the full variable domain: DAGVTQSPTHLIKTRGQQVTLRCSPKSGHDTVSWYQQALGQGPQFIFQYYEEEERQRGNFPDRFSGHQFPNYSSELNVNALLLGDSALYLCASSFRGQETQYFGPGTRLLVL.

The J gene is TRBJ2-5, the V gene TRBV9; 9 bases are shared with TRBD2. V dropped 1 base and J dropped 4; count of bases not matched to a gene: 2. CDR1 is SGDLS and CDR2 is YYNGEE in the germline V gene. The CDR3 is made up of 14 amino acids. The CDR3 protein is CASSVLAGSETQYF. For the CDR3, the DNA is TGTGCCAGCAGCGTACTAGCGGGGTCAGAGACCCAGTACTTC. Based on the CDR3 plus reference TRBV9 and TRBJ2-5, the full variable domain is DSGVTQTPKHLITATGQRVTLRCSPRSGDLSVYWYQQSLDQGLQFLIQYYNGEERAKGNILERFSAQQFPDLHSELNLSSLELGDSALYFCASSVLAGSETQYFGPGTRLLVL.

This chain links TRBV5-4 with TRBJ2-5; 10 bases align to TRBD1. The CDR3 loop spans 17 amino acids. V lost 3 bases to trimming and J lost 1 base; unmatched junction nucleotides: 9. Germline V gene lookup returns CDR1 SGHNT and CDR2 YYREEE (reference sequence). The CDR3 DNA reads as TGTGCCAGCAGCTCGAGGACAGGGGGAAGATCCCAAGAGACCCAGTACTTC. Its translation: CASSSRTGGRSQETQYF.